Listed below are T cell receptor beta chains from one sample, sequenced in a study of blood T cell repertoires in COVID-19. Sequencing used immunoSEQ multiplex PCR; TCRdb keeps in-frame clones, though not all of them. The sample yields almost 250,000 clones, more than 75% seen once. Input material: peripheral blood. Every receptor here comes from a woman of 80 years or more with COVID-19, enrolled during active disease. Both conserved end residues are trimmed from each CDR3.

V gene: TRBV5-4
J gene: TRBJ2-2
CDR3 protein: ASSPGASVRITGELF

V gene: TRBV18
J gene: TRBJ1-1
CDR3 protein: ASSPRTGAVMNTEAF

V gene: TRBV29-1
J gene: TRBJ2-3
CDR3 protein: SVWGGLPSGPTDTQY

V gene: TRBV18
J gene: TRBJ2-5
CDR3 protein: ASSPLGSGGAAETQY

V gene: TRBV19
J gene: TRBJ1-5
CDR3 protein: ASSIVPAMGNQPQH

V gene: TRBV27
J gene: TRBJ2-3
CDR3 protein: ASSLIPPGLAGPSTDTQY

V gene: TRBV3-1/TRBV3-2
J gene: TRBJ1-2
CDR3 protein: ASSQFNGYT

V gene: TRBV28
J gene: TRBJ2-3
CDR3 protein: ASSRRGGPDTQY

V gene: TRBV18
J gene: TRBJ1-1
CDR3 protein: ASSAANRVTEAF

V gene: TRBV19
J gene: TRBJ1-5
CDR3 protein: ASRRVSNQPQH

V gene: TRBV28
J gene: TRBJ2-5
CDR3 protein: ASSTPTGGAETQY

V gene: TRBV28
J gene: TRBJ2-7
CDR3 protein: ASSLPQGPQY

V gene: TRBV2
J gene: TRBJ2-1
CDR3 protein: ASSERLARMV

V gene: TRBV12-3/TRBV12-4
J gene: TRBJ1-5
CDR3 protein: ASNVGGRQPQH

V gene: TRBV28
J gene: TRBJ1-1
CDR3 protein: ASSLDRARTF

V gene: TRBV6-2/TRBV6-3
J gene: TRBJ1-1
CDR3 protein: ASSYIGTGGTEAF

V gene: TRBV5-1
J gene: TRBJ2-7
CDR3 protein: ASSLGGQGPYEQY

V gene: TRBV5-4
J gene: TRBJ2-2
CDR3 protein: ASSLGQVNTGELF

V gene: TRBV5-1
J gene: TRBJ1-1
CDR3 protein: ASTLGDVGTEAF

V gene: TRBV21-1
J gene: TRBJ1-4
CDR3 protein: ASSLLKGTGEKLF

V gene: TRBV18
J gene: TRBJ2-7
CDR3 protein: ASSRGEVDEQY

V gene: TRBV5-6
J gene: TRBJ1-5
CDR3 protein: ASSSGVSDQPQH

V gene: TRBV6-2/TRBV6-3
J gene: TRBJ2-2
CDR3 protein: ASTPGSGRSGELF

V gene: TRBV19
J gene: TRBJ1-6
CDR3 protein: ASRDSQTWVRSPLH

V gene: TRBV24-1
J gene: TRBJ1-1
CDR3 protein: ATSDLGTGVGAF